The next 9 T cell receptor beta chains were all read from a single sample in a study of shared clonotypes between healthy human individuals. Clones were sequenced by immunoSEQ multiplex PCR, and TCRdb holds only the in-frame ones, with some missing. Here the sample spans about 480,000 clones, about four fifths being singletons. Sequencing was performed on PBMCs. These receptor sequences come from a woman in her forties in good health. Some clones in this sample may be carry-over from other donors' samples.

The V and J genes are TRBV19 and TRBJ2-2, with D possibly called TRBD1 or TRBD2 (6 bases each). The CDR3 is 14 amino acids. Germline lookup yields CDR1 LNHDA and CDR2 SQIVND (reference sequence). V was clipped by 4 bases and J by 5 bases, with 11 bases between them. CDR3 amino acids: CASSTGGRTGELFF. The CDR3, as DNA: TGTGCCAGTAGTACTGGGGGGCGGACCGGGGAGCTGTTTTTT.

V and J are TRBV5-5 and TRBJ2-2; 10 bases line up with TRBD1. Germline values: CDR1 SGHKS, CDR2 YYEKEE (reference sequence). The CDR3 runs to 16 residues. Trimming cost V 4 bases and J 4 bases; bases outside gene matches: 7. The CDR3 loop is CASSPWTGGVTGELFF. DNA of the CDR3: TGTGCCAGCAGCCCGTGGACAGGGGGGGTCACCGGGGAGCTGTTTTTT.

V is TRBV5-5 and J is TRBJ1-5; D possibly corresponds to TRBD1 (5 bases). Trimming took 2 bases from V and 6 from J, leaving 12 bases between them. Germline CDR1 and CDR2: SGHKS and YYEKEE (reference sequence). This CDR3 contains 14 residues. CDR3 in amino acids: CASSFGGEVQPQHF. Written as DNA, the CDR3 is TGTGCCAGCAGCTTCGGGGGGGAGGTTCAGCCCCAGCATTTT.

The rearrangement links TRBV20-1 to TRBJ2-5; D is unclear. Trimming removed 0 bases from V and 5 bases from J, with 4 bases in between. Germline V gene data show CDR1 as DFQATT and CDR2 as SNEGSKA (reference sequence). This CDR3 spans 11 amino acids. The CDR3 DNA is TGCAGTGCTAGAGAGTCGGAGACCCAGTACTTC. As protein: CSARESETQYF.

The CDR3 spells CASSDAARLNTEAFF. As DNA, the CDR3 is TGTGCCAGCAGTGACGCGGCCCGACTGAACACTGAAGCTTTCTTT. This chain links TRBV6-4 with TRBJ1-1; unclear D gene. The CDR3 spans 15 residues. Germline-derived CDR1 and CDR2 are MRHNA and SNTAGT. Trimming shortened V by 2 bases and J by 0 bases, and 10 bases separated the two germline ends.

This clone was recorded only once. Here the CDR3 reads CASSHSRVADPYEQYF. The CDR3 nucleotides read TGCGCCAGCAGCCATTCCCGGGTAGCGGACCCCTACGAGCAGTACTTC. The rearrangement uses TRBV4-1 and TRBJ2-7; D perhaps matches TRBD2 (6 bases). This CDR3 region has 16 residues. The ends were cut back, 3 bases at V and 2 bases at J, with 17 bases in the middle. Germline V CDR1 and CDR2: MGHRA, YSYEKL.

This clone was observed a few times. The chain recombines TRBV10-2 with TRBJ1-1, with 7 bases that match TRBD1. This CDR3 is built from 14 residues. CDR1 WSHSY and CDR2 SAAADI come from the germline V gene. V gave up 4 bases and J gave up 0 bases; unmatched junction bases: 2. This CDR3 reads CASSGGQLNTEAFF. The CDR3 DNA is TGCGCCAGCAGTGGGGGACAGCTGAACACTGAAGCTTTCTTT.

The chain links TRBV27 to TRBJ1-2; a possible D gene is TRBD1 (6 bases). Trimming removed 3 bases from V and 6 bases from J, with 11 bases in between. Germline CDR1 MNHEY, CDR2 SMNVEV (reference sequence). This CDR3 spans 13 amino acids. Here the CDR3 reads CASSFPQGNGYTF. The CDR3 DNA sequence: TGTGCCAGCAGTTTCCCACAGGGCAATGGCTACACCTTC.

This chain links TRBV5-1 with TRBJ1-5, with 7 bases fitting TRBD1. J was trimmed by 4 bases and V by 3 bases; bases with no gene match: 4. Germline CDR1 and CDR2: SGHRS and YFSETQ. CDR3 length: 14 amino acids. The CDR3 DNA reads TGCGCCAGCAGCTCAGGACAGGAGAATCAGCCCCAGCATTTT. It encodes CASSSGQENQPQHF.